The sequence of this T cell receptor (beta chain) was determined in a study of T-cell memory formation after mild COVID-19. Overall study findings and caveats: While clones contracting from day 15 to 85 were balanced between CD4 and CD8, later expanders leaned CD4+.

The CDR3 length is 14 residues. Germline V gene lookup returns CDR1 SGHTA and CDR2 FQGNSA. With V trimmed by 5 bases and J by 6 bases, 4 bases remained unmatched. Each CDR3 protein gets one entry after TCRdb re-called the 5' RACE reads with MiXCR. The sample includes around 250,000 distinct CDR3 sequences, over 15% of them seen just once. About this clonotype: Its antigen remains unknown.

The sequencing sample was made of PBMCs or a T cell subset sorted from them (not recorded which). This TCR came from a man younger than 35 who had mild COVID-19 (a few samples of this study predate the infection). Cell type and time point are not known. This chain connects TRBV7-2 to TRBJ1-4; 9 positions agree with TRBD1. The CDR3 is CASSPDRGDEKLFF. For the CDR3, the DNA is TGTGCCAGCAGCCCGGACAGGGGAGATGAAAAACTGTTTTTT.